The 29 T cell receptor beta chains presented below share a single source sample, sequenced in a study of blood T cells in healthy people across ages. Next came a second PCR, run for about 7 to 12 cycles, which used a sample-barcoded 5' primer along with a J-beta primer mix. Each CDR3 protein is one row after TCRdb ran MiXCR on the 5' RACE reads. Among over 1,300,000 distinct CDR3 sequences listed, 55% to 75% were seen once. The sample was blood. The source of these receptors is a man younger than 30 in good health.

The J gene is TRBJ1-6, the V gene TRBV3-1; 9 bases agree with TRBD1. This CDR3 comprises 15 residues. In germline, CDR1 is LGHDT, CDR2 YNNKEL (reference sequence). V lost 5 bases to trimming and J lost 10 bases; unmatched junction nucleotides: 9. In DNA, the CDR3 is TGTGCCAGCAGCGAGCGACAGGGGGAGCGATCACCCCTCCACTTT. The encoded protein is CASSERQGERSPLHF.

The chain employs TRBV20-1 and TRBJ2-4, with TRBD1 identical over 12 bases. The end of the DNA fits TRBJ2-7 better, so the J call may be wrong. Germline CDR1 DFQATT, CDR2 SNEGSKA (reference sequence). The CDR3 consists of 13 residues. The CDR3 reads CSASPGQGAEQYF. The CDR3 region has the DNA TGCAGTGCGTCCCCGGGACAGGGGGCCGAGCAGTACTTC.

The V call is TRBV6-1, the J call TRBJ2-7; TRBD2 aligns across 14 bases. The DNA matches TRBJ2-5 better at its end, which makes the J call doubtful. The CDR3 length is 16 residues. From germline, CDR1 is MNHNS and CDR2 SASEGT. The CDR3 loop is CASSGLAGGLKETQYF. The DNA for the CDR3 is TGTGCCAGCAGTGGACTAGCGGGGGGGTTAAAAGAGACCCAGTACTTC.

In its sample, this clonotype was seen once. The V call is TRBV12-3 or TRBV12-4, the J call TRBJ2-6; D is perhaps TRBD1 or TRBD2 (5 bases each). The CDR3 runs to 15 residues. Trimming removed 7 bases from V and 2 bases from J, with 12 bases in between. The CDR3 DNA follows: TGTGCCAGCATCCCCCAGGGAGCTGGGGCCAACGTCCTGACTTTC. Encoded protein: CASIPQGAGANVLTF.

Note on this clonotype: The junction and the germline gene differ at one end; a read error may be behind it. CDR3 loop: CSVRQWGSGTDAQYF. The CDR3 DNA reads as TGCAGCGTTCGGCAGTGGGGGAGCGGCACAGATGCGCAGTATTTT. The chain is built from TRBV29-1 and TRBJ2-3, with D tentatively TRBD1 or TRBD2 (5 bases each). CDR1 is SQVTM and CDR2 is ANQGSEA in the germline V gene. The CDR3 has 15 residues.

The rearrangement links TRBV11-2 to TRBJ2-5, with TRBD2 as a possible D gene (5 bases). This CDR3 spans 13 amino acids. In germline, CDR1 is SGHAT, CDR2 FQNNGV. V was clipped by 7 bases and J by 1 base, with 10 bases between them. DNA of the CDR3: TGTGCCAGCAAGGGTACTAGCCAAGAGACCCAGTACTTC. Translating it yields CASKGTSQETQYF.

The chain couples TRBV5-1 to TRBJ1-2, with 7 nucleotides matching TRBD1. The CDR3 consists of 16 residues. V lost 3 bases, J lost 3 bases, and 11 bases stayed unmatched. The V gene's germline CDR1 is SGHRS and CDR2 YFSETQ. The CDR3 sequence is CASSSPTGPLDYGYTF. The CDR3 nucleotides read TGCGCCAGCAGCTCTCCGACAGGGCCCTTAGACTATGGCTACACCTTC.

Remarks on this clonotype: The junction departs from the called germline gene at one end, perhaps through a read error. The rearrangement joins TRBV20-1 to TRBJ2-3, with D possibly called TRBD1 or TRBD2 (6 bases each). The CDR3 sequence is 12 residues long. Germline CDR1 is DFQATT and CDR2 is SNEGSKA (reference sequence). In DNA form, the CDR3 reads TGCAGTGCTACCCAGGAGGGGGATACGCAGTGTTTT. Protein product: CSATQEGDTQCF.

The V and J genes are TRBV7-2 and TRBJ2-3, with a weak D call TRBD1 (6 bases). The CDR3 has 16 residues. Per germline, CDR1 SGHTA and CDR2 FQGNSA. V lost 5 bases and J lost 3, with 18 bases in between. The CDR3 bases are TGTGCCAGCAGCACCCAGGGGCAGGGAACAACAGATACGCAGTATTTT. Translation: CASSTQGQGTTDTQYF.

This clonotype was counted a single time. The CDR3 reads CASSQDSTGRRETQYF. The CDR3, as DNA: TGTGCCAGCAGCCAAGATAGCACAGGCCGGAGAGAGACCCAGTACTTC. This rearrangement joins TRBV3-1 to TRBJ2-5; tentatively, D is TRBD1 (5 bases). This CDR3 region has 16 residues. Looked up from germline, CDR1 is LGHDT and CDR2 is YNNKEL (reference sequence). The V and J ends lost 0 bases and 4 bases respectively, with 15 bases between them.

There are a few counts of this clonotype. Germline and junction disagree at one end, which may indicate a read error. The chain combines TRBV7-2 with TRBJ1-5, with D perhaps TRBD1 (6 bases). Germline V gene lookup returns CDR1 SGHTA and CDR2 FQGNSA. The CDR3 extends over 16 amino acids. The CDR3 coding sequence is TGTGCCAGCAGTTTAGTGGGGGGCCGTAGCAATCAGCCCCAGCATTTT. This codes for CASSLVGGRSNQPQHF.

This chain joins TRBV6-2 or TRBV6-3 and TRBJ1-1, with unresolved D. Germline lookup yields CDR1 MNHEY and CDR2 SVGEGT. The CDR3 totals 13 residues. The ends were cut back, 5 bases at V and 6 bases at J, with 13 bases in the middle. The CDR3, as DNA: TGTGCCAGCAGTCATCCAGAACCCCCTGAAGCTTTCTTT. It specifies CASSHPEPPEAFF.

For this clonotype: An end of the junction does not agree with germline; a read error may underlie this. The J gene is TRBJ2-2, the V gene TRBV6-5; no firm D call. From germline, CDR1 is MNHEY and CDR2 SVGAGI. This CDR3 has 12 residues. The CDR3 region is CASSYYTGELFF. CDR3 DNA: TGTGCCAGCAGCTACTACACCGGGGAGCTGTTTTTT.

The chain combines TRBV12-3 or TRBV12-4 with TRBJ1-1, with 7 bases aligning to TRBD1. This CDR3 has 12 amino acids. J lost 11 bases, V lost 6 bases, and 9 bases had no gene match. The CDR3 sequence is CASSLTGVMAFF. The CDR3 bases are TGTGCCAGCAGCCTAACAGGGGTAATGGCTTTCTTT.

The rearrangement uses TRBV27 and TRBJ2-1, with D tentatively TRBD2 (5 bases). Trimming cost V 2 bases and J 0 bases, with 8 bases left between them. CDR3 length: 15 residues. CDR1 is MNHEY, CDR2 SMNVEV, per germline (reference sequence). The CDR3 sequence is CASSLKADSYNEQFF. The CDR3 DNA reads as TGTGCCAGCAGTTTAAAAGCGGACTCCTACAATGAGCAGTTCTTC.

This clonotype was detected only a few times. This sequence joins TRBV20-1 and TRBJ2-1; TRBD2 matches 7 bases. Trimming removed 6 bases from V and 6 bases from J; junction bases left unmatched: 11. This CDR3 is built from 14 residues. The germline gives CDR1 DFQATT, CDR2 SNEGSKA (reference sequence). The CDR3 DNA is TGCAGTGCCCCCGGGGCTAGCGGACTCAATGAGCAGTTCTTC. Translated, it gives CSAPGASGLNEQFF.

Regarding this clonotype: One end of the junction does not line up with germline, which may come from a read error. This chain connects TRBV6-5 to TRBJ2-2; D is perhaps TRBD1 or TRBD2 (5 bases each). The CDR3 spans 15 residues. Per the germline V gene, CDR1 is MNHEY and CDR2 is SVGAGI. CDR3 DNA sequence: TGTGCCAGCAGTTACTCCGGGACGAATACCGGGGAGCTGTTTTTT. Translation: CASSYSGTNTGELFF.

The chain has TRBV9 and TRBJ2-3; 7 bases line up with TRBD1. CDR3 length: 15 residues. Germline CDR1 is SGDLS and CDR2 is YYNGEE. The ends lost 3 bases at V and 1 base at J; junction bases unmatched: 5. CDR3 amino acids: CASSGTGTGTDTQYF. The CDR3 bases are TGTGCCAGCAGCGGTACGGGGACAGGCACAGATACGCAGTATTTT.

This clonotype was recorded a few times. This rearrangement joins TRBV4-1 to TRBJ2-7, with D perhaps assigned TRBD1 or TRBD2 (5 bases each). Germline CDR1 is MGHRA and CDR2 is YSYEKL. The ends were cut back, 5 bases at V and 0 bases at J, with 14 bases in the middle. The CDR3 length is 15 residues. The CDR3, as DNA: TGCGCCAGCAGCGTCGGGACGGTTGCCTCCTACGAGCAGTACTTC. Its protein is CASSVGTVASYEQYF.

The chain links TRBV11-2 to TRBJ1-5, with TRBD1 identical over 7 bases. Germline V gene data show CDR1 as SGHAT and CDR2 as FQNNGV. With 3 bases clipped from V and 3 bases from J, the junction kept 5 bases outside the gene matches. CDR3 size: 15 residues. CDR3 nucleotides: TGTGCCAGCAGCTTCAGGGGGGCTGACAATCAGCCCCAGCATTTT. Encoded protein: CASSFRGADNQPQHF.

Only a few counts were recorded for this clonotype. V is TRBV20-1 and J is TRBJ2-5, with 7 bases aligning to TRBD1. This CDR3 is 13 amino acids long. Germline assignment: CDR1 DFQATT and CDR2 SNEGSKA (reference sequence). The junction had 6 bases not matched to a gene; V was cut back by 6 bases and J by 2 bases. The CDR3 DNA sequence: TGCAGTGCGGGACAGCCGGATCAAGAGACCCAGTACTTC. It is translated as CSAGQPDQETQYF.

This clonotype was seen repeatedly, ten times or more. The chain links TRBV20-1 to TRBJ2-5; D is uncertain. The V gene lost 2 bases and the J gene lost 3 bases, with 10 bases spanning the gap. The CDR3 spans 13 residues. Germline assignment: CDR1 DFQATT and CDR2 SNEGSKA (reference sequence). The CDR3 coding sequence is TGCAGTGCTAGAAAACAGCCCGAAGAGACCCAGTACTTC. This encodes CSARKQPEETQYF.

The chain carries TRBV7-9 and TRBJ2-1; TRBD2 might be the D (6 bases). The germline CDR1 and CDR2 sequences are SEHNR and FQNEAQ (reference sequence). This CDR3 has 16 amino acids. The V end lost 0 bases, the J end lost 9 bases, and 18 bases lay between the germline ends. The CDR3 loop reads CASSLATRGRFGEQFF. The CDR3 nucleotides are TGTGCCAGCAGCTTAGCTACGCGGGGTCGTTTTGGTGAGCAGTTCTTC. Variable domain in full (rest from reference TRBV7-9 and TRBJ2-1): DTGVSQNPRHKITKRGQNVTFRCDPISEHNRLYWYRQTLGQGPEFLTYFQNEAQLEKSRLLSDRFSAERPKGSFSTLEIQRTEQGDSAMYLCASSLATRGRFGEQFFGPGTRLTVL.

DNA for the CDR3: TGTGCCAGCAGCGCCAACAGAGTCTACGAGCAGTACTTC. As protein: CASSANRVYEQYF. V and J are TRBV2 and TRBJ2-7; the D is unclear. Germline V gives CDR1 SNHLY, CDR2 FYNNEI. This CDR3 has 13 residues. V lost 6 bases to trimming and J lost 3 bases, with 12 bases between them.

This clonotype has just one count. The V call is TRBV2, the J call TRBJ1-1, with D unclear. Germline V gene lookup returns CDR1 SNHLY and CDR2 FYNNEI. This CDR3 has 14 amino acids. Trimming took off 6 bases at V and 3 bases at J, with 14 bases between the two ends. Here the CDR3 DNA reads TGTGCCAGCAGCGGATCTACCCTTTACACTGAAGCTTTCTTT. Its translation is CASSGSTLYTEAFF.

The chain employs TRBV20-1 and TRBJ2-2; 8 bases fit TRBD2. CDR3 size: 16 residues. Germline CDR1 DFQATT, CDR2 SNEGSKA (reference sequence). V lost 6 bases, J lost 1 base, and 10 bases stayed unmatched. The CDR3 reads CSASSGTQMNTGELFF. CDR3 coding DNA: TGCAGTGCCAGTAGCGGGACCCAAATGAACACCGGGGAGCTGTTTTTT.

DNA of the CDR3: TGTGCCAGCAGTTCCACTAGTCTATACAATGAGCAGTACTTC. It translates to CASSSTSLYNEQYF. The chain recombines TRBV12-3 or TRBV12-4 with TRBJ2-7; a possible D gene is TRBD2 (5 bases). This CDR3 is 14 amino acids long. With 4 bases removed from V and 7 bases from J, the gap between germline ends came to 17 bases.

This rearrangement joins TRBV29-1 to TRBJ2-7, with TRBD1 matching over 9 bases. CDR3 size: 13 residues. From germline, CDR1 is SQVTM and CDR2 ANQGSEA. Losses at the gene ends were 7 bases for V and 0 bases for J; bases not matched to a gene: 4. CDR3 in amino acids: CSATGQGSYEQYF. The DNA for the CDR3 is TGCAGCGCAACGGGACAGGGCTCCTACGAGCAGTACTTC.

This clonotype was detected only a few times. The DNA for the CDR3 is TGCAGTGCTAGAGATACTACAGATACGCAGTATTTT. Its protein product is CSARDTTDTQYF. The chain has TRBV20-1 and TRBJ2-3; unclear D gene. The germline V gene has CDR1 DFQATT and CDR2 SNEGSKA (reference sequence). The CDR3 runs 12 residues. V lost 0 bases and J lost 3, with 4 bases in between.